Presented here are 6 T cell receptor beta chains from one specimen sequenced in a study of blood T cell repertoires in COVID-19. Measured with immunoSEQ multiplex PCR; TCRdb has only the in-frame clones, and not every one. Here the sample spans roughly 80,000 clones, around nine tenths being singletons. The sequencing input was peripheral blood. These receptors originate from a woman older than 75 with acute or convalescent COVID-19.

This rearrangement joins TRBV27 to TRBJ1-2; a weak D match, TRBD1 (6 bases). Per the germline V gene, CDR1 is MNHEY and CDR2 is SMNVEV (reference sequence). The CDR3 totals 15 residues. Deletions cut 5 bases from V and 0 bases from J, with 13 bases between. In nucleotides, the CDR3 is TGTGCCAGCAGTGAGAAAACAGGGACTAACTATGGCTACACCTTC. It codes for CASSEKTGTNYGYTF.

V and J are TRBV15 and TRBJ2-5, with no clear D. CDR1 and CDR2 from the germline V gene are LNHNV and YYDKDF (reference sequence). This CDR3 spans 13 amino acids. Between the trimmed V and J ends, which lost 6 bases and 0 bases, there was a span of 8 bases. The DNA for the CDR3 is TGTGCCACCAGAGTACGGTACCAAGAGACCCAGTACTTC. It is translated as CATRVRYQETQYF.

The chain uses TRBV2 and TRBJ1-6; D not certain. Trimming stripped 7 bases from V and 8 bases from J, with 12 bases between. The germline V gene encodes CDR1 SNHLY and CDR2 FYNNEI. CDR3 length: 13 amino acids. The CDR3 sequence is CASNNLRDSPLHF. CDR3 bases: TGTGCCAGCAATAACCTACGGGATTCACCCCTCCACTTT.

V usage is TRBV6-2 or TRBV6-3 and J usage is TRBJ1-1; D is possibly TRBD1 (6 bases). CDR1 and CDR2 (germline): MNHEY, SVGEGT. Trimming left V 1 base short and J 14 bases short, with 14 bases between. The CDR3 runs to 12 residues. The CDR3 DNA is TGTGCCAGCAGTTACTTGGACAGTCGAGGCTTCTTT. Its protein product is CASSYLDSRGFF.

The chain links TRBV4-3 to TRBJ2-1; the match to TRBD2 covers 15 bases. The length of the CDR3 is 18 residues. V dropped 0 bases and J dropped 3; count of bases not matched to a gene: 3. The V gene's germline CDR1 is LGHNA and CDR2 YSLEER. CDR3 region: CASSQERTSGRVYNEQFF. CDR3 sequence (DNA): TGCGCCAGCAGCCAAGAGAGGACTAGCGGGAGGGTCTACAATGAGCAGTTCTTC.

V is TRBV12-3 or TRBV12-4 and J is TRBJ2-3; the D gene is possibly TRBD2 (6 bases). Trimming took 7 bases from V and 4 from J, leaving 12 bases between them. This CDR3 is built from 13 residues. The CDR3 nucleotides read TGTGCCAGCACTGCGGGGCCTCCAGATACGCAGTATTTT. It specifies CASTAGPPDTQYF.